The rows below give T cell receptor beta chains drawn from one sample of a study of technical replicates of blood from a few donors. The table came from immunoSEQ multiplex PCR; TCRdb's copy has only in-frame clones and leaves some out. The repertoire holds 80,000 or so clones, 90% to 96% seen once, with under 0.4% in the top ten. Input material: T cells isolated from PBMCs. The receptors were gathered from a human donor in good health. CDR3s include the opening cysteine and the closing phenylalanine or tryptophan. The D gene is left open where the match is weak. The size entry is marked missing in some rows and otherwise reads once, few, many or a size class.

clone size,V gene,D gene,J gene,CDR3 DNA,CDR3 protein
NA,TRBV7-9,TRBD1,TRBJ1-2,TGTGCCAGCAGCTCGGGACAGGGGAACTATGGCTACACCTTC,CASSSGQGNYGYTF
NA,TRBV7-3,TRBD2,TRBJ2-7,TGTGCCAGCAGCTTAGGACTAGCGGGAGAGCGTCTCTGGACCTACGAGCAGTACTTC,CASSLGLAGERLWTYEQYF
NA,TRBV4-1,NA,TRBJ2-7,TGCGCCAGCAGCTTCATGACGGGGAGGAACTACGAGCAGTACTTC,CASSFMTGRNYEQYF
NA,TRBV5-4,TRBD2,TRBJ2-7,TGTGCCAGCAGCTTTTTTAGCGGGAGTAACGAGCAGTACTTC,CASSFFSGSNEQYF
NA,TRBV9,NA,TRBJ2-7,TGTGCCAGCAGCAGGCAGGGAAGCGACGAGCAGTACTTC,CASSRQGSDEQYF
NA,TRBV5-1,NA,TRBJ2-7,TGCGCCAGCAGCTTGAGGACAGATACCTACGAGCAGTACTTC,CASSLRTDTYEQYF
once,TRBV4-1,NA,TRBJ1-1,TGCGCCAGCAGTCCTCGAATTCAGGGGAATGAAGCTTTCTTT,CASSPRIQGNEAFF
NA,TRBV20-1,NA,TRBJ2-7,TGCAGTGCCTGGTACAGCTACGAGCAGTACTTC,CSAWYSYEQYF
NA,TRBV11-2,TRBD2,TRBJ2-7,TGTGCCAGCAGCTTGGGGCCTAGCGGGGCTTTTTCGGAGGAGCAGTACTTC,CASSLGPSGAFSEEQYF
NA,TRBV7-2,NA,TRBJ2-7,TGTGCCAGCAGCTTAGCCCCCCTCTACGAGCAGTACTTC,CASSLAPLYEQYF
NA,TRBV7-8,NA,TRBJ1-2,TGTGCCAGCAGCTTAGTAGGCGGCAGGGGCGACGGCTACACCTTC,CASSLVGGRGDGYTF
NA,TRBV10-3,TRBD1,TRBJ1-3,TGTGCCATCAGTGCCACAGGGGTTGGAAACACCATATATTTT,CAISATGVGNTIYF
once,TRBV5-4,NA,TRBJ2-7,TGTGCCAGCAGCTTGGCCTCTATACCCTACGAGCAGTACTTC,CASSLASIPYEQYF
NA,TRBV7-3,TRBD2,TRBJ2-3,TGTGCCAGCAGCCCGACTAGCGGGAGGGAGGATACGCAGTATTTT,CASSPTSGREDTQYF
NA,TRBV10-3,TRBD1,TRBJ2-7,TGTGCCATCAGTGAGAGGACAGGGGTCCACGAGCAGTACTTC,CAISERTGVHEQYF
NA,TRBV10-3,NA,TRBJ2-1,TGTGCCTCGGGGACAGGACTAGGGAATGAGCAGTTCTTC,CASGTGLGNEQFF
NA,TRBV18,TRBD2,TRBJ2-7,TGTGCCAGCTCACCTTTCGGGGGGGGAATCGACTACGAGCAGTACTTC,CASSPFGGGIDYEQYF
NA,TRBV6-1,NA,TRBJ2-7,TGTGCCAGCAGTGAATTGGAGGGTCTCGACGAGCAGTACTTC,CASSELEGLDEQYF
NA,TRBV30,NA,TRBJ2-2,TGTGCCTGGAGTTCCCCGGCCGGGGAGCTGTTTTTT,CAWSSPAGELFF
NA,TRBV5-4,TRBD1,TRBJ1-1,TGTGCCAGCAGCGCCTCGACAGGGTCGAACACTGAAGCTTTCTTT,CASSASTGSNTEAFF
NA,TRBV5-4,NA,TRBJ1-4,TGTGCCAGCAGCTTGATGGGGAGTGAAAAACTGTTTTTT,CASSLMGSEKLFF
NA,TRBV5-4,NA,TRBJ2-3,TGTGCCAGCAGCTTACGTACTCGCACAGATACGCAGTATTTT,CASSLRTRTDTQYF
NA,TRBV18,NA,TRBJ2-7,TGTGCCAGCTCACCCGGGACATTGCTAGGGCAGTACTTC,CASSPGTLLGQYF
NA,TRBV5-4,NA,TRBJ2-7,TGTGCCAGCAGCGCTGACAGCTACGAGCAGTACTTC,CASSADSYEQYF
once,TRBV11-3,TRBD2,TRBJ2-5,TGTGCCAGCAGCTTAGATCGTCTTGATTCTAGCGGGAGCTCTGAGACCCAGTACTTC,CASSLDRLDSSGSSETQYF
NA,TRBV15,NA,TRBJ1-2,TGTGCCACCAGCAGTTACGTCCCTACAGCTAACTATGGCTACACCTTC,CATSSYVPTANYGYTF
NA,TRBV27,TRBD2,TRBJ2-1,TGTGCCAGCAGTCCCCTCCCTGTGCTAGCGGGAGTAATCGATGAGCAGTTCTTC,CASSPLPVLAGVIDEQFF
NA,TRBV7-8,NA,TRBJ2-7,TGTGCCAGCAGTCCCGCCGGGACAGCGGGCTACGAGCAGTACTTC,CASSPAGTAGYEQYF
NA,TRBV15,NA,TRBJ1-3,TGTGCCACCAGCAGACGGGAGGCGGGAAACACCATATATTTT,CATSRREAGNTIYF
NA,TRBV6-6,NA,TRBJ2-3,TGTGCCAGCAGTTCACGTATCTCCTACACAGATACGCAGTATTTT,CASSSRISYTDTQYF
NA,TRBV9,NA,TRBJ2-5,TGTGCCAGCAGCTCCGCGGAGACCCAGTACTTC,CASSSAETQYF
NA,TRBV11-2,TRBD2,TRBJ2-5,TGTGCCAGCAGCTTCCCGGGACTAGCGTCCCAGTACTTC,CASSFPGLASQYF
NA,TRBV19,TRBD1,TRBJ2-7,TGTGCCAGTATGGGACAGGGGGATGGGGAGCAGTACTTC,CASMGQGDGEQYF
NA,TRBV7-3,TRBD2,TRBJ2-3,TGTGCCAGCAGCCTCTCTAGCGGGAGCTTTGGAGATACGCAGTATTTT,CASSLSSGSFGDTQYF
NA,TRBV19,TRBD1,TRBJ2-7,TGTGCCGTATATCTTCGAAGGGGGCCTGACGAGCAGTACTTC,CAVYLRRGPDEQYF
NA,TRBV29-1,NA,TRBJ2-1,TGCAGCGTGAGGGACATTCGGAGCTCCTACAATGAGCAGTTCTTC,CSVRDIRSSYNEQFF